These 2 T cell receptor beta chains originate from one sample sequenced in a study of shared clonotypes between healthy human individuals. The protocol was immunoSEQ multiplex PCR, while the TCRdb copy is restricted to in-frame clones and leaves out a portion. The profile shows under 1,100,000 clones, around 82% of them singletons. Sequencing was performed on memory CD4+ T cells from PBMCs. The subset denotes: CD45RA-negative fraction. The receptors stem from a man aged 18 to 35 in good health. Some clones in this sample may be carry-over from other donors' samples.

The chain employs TRBV9 and TRBJ2-6, with 8 positions matching TRBD2. The CDR3 consists of 19 residues. CDR1 is SGDLS and CDR2 is YYNGEE in the germline V gene. J gave up 2 bases and V 4 bases, and 14 bases lay outside the gene matches. CDR3 region: CASSFSWSSGSPGANVLTF. The CDR3 DNA sequence: TGTGCCAGCAGCTTCAGTTGGTCAAGCGGGAGTCCTGGGGCCAACGTCCTGACTTTC.

V gene TRBV28 combines with J gene TRBJ2-1; 7 nucleotides agree with TRBD1. CDR3 length equals 14 residues. Germline V gives CDR1 MDHEN, CDR2 SYDVKM. The V gene end was trimmed by 8 bases and the J gene end by 2 bases; junction bases not matched to a gene: 6. Here the CDR3 DNA reads TGTGCCAGCTTACGACAGGGAGCCTACAATGAGCAGTTCTTC. Protein: CASLRQGAYNEQFF.